The rows below give T cell receptor beta chains drawn from one sample of a study of CXCR3-negative and CXCR3-positive naive CD8 T cells. Using the 5' RACE reads, TCRdb records one entry per CDR3 protein without DNA. The listing records 6,000 or so distinct CDR3 sequences. The sequenced sample was naive CXCR3+ CD8+ T cells from blood. The source is a human donor in good health. Some clones in this sample may be carry-over from other donors' samples. The CDR3 runs from the conserved cysteine through the conserved F or W. Each record gives: clone size, V gene, J gene, CDR3 protein. Size tells how often a clone was seen (once, few, many) or the class of an expanded clone, and some rows leave it out.

-	TRBV27	TRBJ1-5	CASSLLTEFRQPQHF
-	TRBV5-4	TRBJ1-1	CASSPVGLNTEAFF
-	TRBV25-1	TRBJ2-7	CASSSGTGYEQYF
-	TRBV7-2	TRBJ2-3	CASSSQTEYTDTQYF
medium-sized	TRBV29-1	TRBJ1-2	CSGKTDSFGYTF
medium-sized	TRBV29-1	TRBJ2-1	CSVEGVAAYNEQFF
-	TRBV13	TRBJ2-1	CASSSPPGQGAYNEQFF
-	TRBV27	TRBJ2-2	CASSSTWNTGELFF
-	TRBV29-1	TRBJ2-1	CSVEFPPYNEQFF
-	TRBV5-1	TRBJ2-1	CASSVPERVEQFF
medium-sized	TRBV20-1	TRBJ1-2	CSARDRVNYGYTF
medium-sized	TRBV7-8	TRBJ2-7	CASSEGPNYEQYF
-	TRBV7-9	TRBJ2-7	CASSRGDEQYF
-	TRBV6-2/TRBV6-3	TRBJ1-1	CASSLTGLNTEAFF
-	TRBV6-5	TRBJ2-3	CASKGQGAFGDTQYF
medium-sized	TRBV20-1	TRBJ1-3	CSALVTDSGNTIYF
medium-sized	TRBV14	TRBJ2-7	CASSQRTSGSWYEQYF
-	TRBV6-1	TRBJ2-1	CASSTPGTGYNEQFF
medium-sized	TRBV10-3	TRBJ1-2	CAISESGDRTTNYGYTF
-	TRBV4-3	TRBJ2-1	CASSQDRGYREQFF
medium-sized	TRBV7-9	TRBJ2-7	CASSSRTVSYEQYF
-	TRBV29-1	TRBJ1-1	CSVGTAVEAFF
-	TRBV19	TRBJ2-1	CASSTGRLKDEQFF
medium-sized	TRBV3-1	TRBJ1-6	CASSQDFEGNGKFNSPLHF
medium-sized	TRBV1	TRBJ2-1	CTRNSVSSYNEQFF
-	TRBV4-1	TRBJ1-1	CASSQAGWDTEAFF
medium-sized	TRBV6-6	TRBJ2-7	CASSYSNLYEQYF
medium-sized	TRBV10-3	TRBJ2-5	CASRTGPSQETQYF
medium-sized	TRBV5-1	TRBJ1-1	CASSHLVVQEGTEAFF
medium-sized	TRBV29-1	TRBJ1-2	CSVEERDGYTF
medium-sized	TRBV29-1	TRBJ1-2	CSVEGADYGYTF
-	TRBV29-1	TRBJ2-7	CSVEEGTGGYEQYF
-	TRBV7-9	TRBJ1-6	CASSLGQGGPWSPLHF
medium-sized	TRBV13	TRBJ1-2	CASSTGPSANYGYTF
-	TRBV28	TRBJ1-5	CASSLSTGGSGNQPQHF
medium-sized	TRBV7-8	TRBJ2-7	CASSVGLGGLSSYEQYF
-	TRBV5-1	TRBJ2-3	CASSLDERELSYTDTQYF
-	TRBV2	TRBJ2-7	CASSPIGSYEQYF
medium-sized	TRBV12-3/TRBV12-4	TRBJ2-1	CASSAQLAGAYNEQFF
-	TRBV20-1	TRBJ2-3	CSAPSQNTDTQYF
medium-sized	TRBV11-2	TRBJ2-7	CASSLELAEGYEQYF
medium-sized	TRBV7-2	TRBJ2-4	CASSRADLAKNIQYF
medium-sized	TRBV9	TRBJ2-2	CASGLDVGLNTGELFF
medium-sized	TRBV7-2	TRBJ1-5	CASSLVADSNQPQHF
-	TRBV29-1	TRBJ2-2	CSVLAGDAGELFF
medium-sized	TRBV7-2	TRBJ2-1	CASSLNRGYNEQFF
medium-sized	TRBV5-1	TRBJ2-7	CASSFGDSSYEQYF
-	TRBV4-2	TRBJ1-1	CASSTSGTRMNTEAFF
medium-sized	TRBV20-1	TRBJ2-7	CSASGQTTYEQYF
-	TRBV7-2	TRBJ1-5	CASSLKGFQAGQPQHF
-	TRBV7-2	TRBJ2-1	CARGGFGETRNEQFF
-	TRBV13	TRBJ2-7	CASKDAGGVDEQYF
medium-sized	TRBV29-1	TRBJ2-3	CSVEGLWQGVPTDTQYF
medium-sized	TRBV6-6	TRBJ2-7	CASSPLGYEQYF
-	TRBV6-2/TRBV6-3	TRBJ1-1	CAGSPIRGNTEAFF
medium-sized	TRBV27	TRBJ1-2	CASSPVGGVNGYTF
-	TRBV25-1	TRBJ2-4	CASSDAKGRKNIQYF
-	TRBV25-1	TRBJ1-2	CASSVQGGYGYTF
-	TRBV20-1	TRBJ1-5	CSARVRETGNQPQHF